This TCR beta chain was profiled in a study of Tregs in tolerant kidney transplant recipients (dated by TCRdb to between 2018 and 2021). Background on the whole study: The study used TCRbeta sequencing to identify donor-specific regulatory T cells before combined kidney and bone marrow transplantation, then tracked those cells after transplant. Several methods of expanding Tregs specific for an allogeneic donor were compared by TCRbeta repertoire sequencing in a few healthy controls.

The research as a whole found: Because the study included only a small number of patients, the results must be confirmed in larger populations and under other immunosuppression protocols. Biological reproducibility was not directly addressed, though technical replication error appeared minimal. Expanding Tregs with activated donor B cells appeared to identify the most biologically relevant and donor-specific TCRbeta repertoire.

On this clone itself: There is no known antigen for this receptor. Base qualities are not provided; no much larger clone lies one nucleotide away.

Thawed PBMCs were FACS-sorted into unstimulated Tregs (CD4+CD25+CD127-), CD4+ non-Tregs (CD4+CD25-), CD4 cells and CD8 cells. Blood from healthy controls was obtained either from healthy volunteers or as purchased buffy coats. Healthy control blood was processed to PBMCs with a Ficoll density gradient and then cryopreserved, whereas patient PBMCs were collected both before and after transplant. From its cysteine to its phenylalanine, the CDR3 spans 15 amino acids. The retained sequence is limited to the CDR3, 45 bases, with the frame set at the first base. The germline V gene (reference sequence) supplies CDR1 LNHDA and CDR2 SQIVND. Trimming costs V 2 bases and J 10 bases, and their ends lie 18 bases apart. For TCRbeta CDR3 sequencing, genomic DNA was extracted from sorted cells using the QIAGEN DNeasy Blood and Tissue Kit. High-throughput TCRbeta CDR3 sequencing, which included PCR amplification with bias correction and internal controls, was done commercially through immunoSEQ. The original methods were these. Unique productive TCRbeta sequences were defined by CDR3 nucleotide sequence when primers matched and otherwise by CDR3 amino acid sequence together with Vbeta and Jbeta genes. As a correction for sorting error, sequences shared between sorted populations at a frequency ratio of 2:1 or less were discarded, and the remaining shared sequences were assigned to the higher population. A sequence was defined as donor-reactive if the sequence was expanded at least 5-fold in CFSE-low cells compared with unstimulated cells and had a frequency of at least 0.01% in CFSE-low cells. Repertoire divergence was quantified by Jensen-Shannon divergence calculated from the top 100 TCRbeta sequences ranked by frequency. For samples with multiple sequencing runs, sorting error was corrected separately for each run before the runs were pooled. Not all clones reach the TCRdb copy of this immuneACCESS table, which keeps in-frame sequences only. Checked studies attribute under half of the gap to unresolved V genes and leave the rest unexplained. V, J and clone size are taken as reported in that table, and D and trimming were inferred from the DNA itself. In this sample the table shows roughly 250,000 clones, 84% of which occur a single time. The ten largest account for less than 0.75% of the sample.

The sequence was obtained from a human donor in good health. The chain employs TRBV19 and TRBJ2-1; D gene: possibly TRBD1, on 6 matching bases. The sequencing sample was made of CD4+ T cells from blood. In nucleotides, the sequence is TGTGCCAGTAGTATACGGCCAGGGGCCAATTCGGAGCAGTTCTTC. Its protein reads: CASSIRPGANSEQFF.